This entry describes one T cell receptor beta chain. There are 15 residues in the CDR3. The V end lost 0 bases, the J end lost 5 bases, and 14 bases lay between the germline ends. Germline lookup yields CDR1 SGHRS and CDR2 YFSETQ. This sample was included in a study of cytomegalovirus exposure and HLA in healthy donors. The PCR contained 60 Vbeta and 13 Jbeta primers. Assay: immunoSEQ multiplex PCR; the TCRdb copy retains only in-frame clones and omits some. The sample includes more than 85,000 clones, approximately 14% seen only once; the top ten take more than 0.65%. Input material: PBMCs. The origin of this receptor is a female donor in good health and CMV-seronegative. The rearrangement joins TRBV5-1 to TRBJ1-2, with D perhaps matching TRBD1 (6 bases). The chain's CDR3 is CASSLGGQTMYGYTF. CDR3 DNA sequence: TGCGCCAGCAGCTTGGGGGGACAAACAATGTATGGCTACACCTTC.